These T cell receptor beta chains were read from a single sample in a study of blood T cell repertoires in COVID-19. Only in-frame clones appear in the TCRdb table, and some are missing; sequencing was by immunoSEQ multiplex PCR. This sample has fewer than 200,000 clones; 80% to 90% occur once, and the top ten carry about 12%. The sample comprised peripheral blood. The receptor source for this set is a woman of 80 years or more with COVID-19, enrolled during active disease. CDR3s include the opening cysteine and the closing phenylalanine or tryptophan. Fields, in order: J gene, V gene, CDR3 protein.

>TRBJ1-6|TRBV5-6
CASSRDRGRPLHF
>TRBJ1-3|TRBV3-1/TRBV3-2
CASSQGRDSGNTIYF
>TRBJ1-3|TRBV18
CASSPGLDPGNTIYF
>TRBJ2-1|TRBV5-6
CASSLGVGYEQFF
>TRBJ2-7|TRBV10-3
CAISSADSYEQYF
>TRBJ2-2|TRBV5-1
CASSLSTGNTGELFF
>TRBJ2-7|TRBV27
CASSFLAGVREQYF
>TRBJ2-7|TRBV9
CASSVGVVEGQGVWYEQYF
>TRBJ1-2|TRBV19
CASTGTGYGYTF
>TRBJ2-1|TRBV19
CASSTGTGRFNEQFF
>TRBJ1-2|TRBV3-1/TRBV3-2
CASSQGARGMHYGYTF
>TRBJ1-2|TRBV28
CASSFRQGASYGYTF
>TRBJ1-5|TRBV21-1
CASSKEAQGHQPQHF
>TRBJ1-1|TRBV28
CASSLNLGGRRLGAFF
>TRBJ1-2|TRBV13
CASSLGQDREHGYTF
>TRBJ2-1|TRBV11-3
CASSLVLGSGETSYNEQFF
>TRBJ2-7|TRBV5-4
CASSESGTPKLQQYF
>TRBJ1-1|TRBV4-1
CASSQGQGLMNTEAFF
>TRBJ2-1|TRBV11-3
CASSSGLISYNGQFF
>TRBJ1-2|TRBV18
CASSPEGVRWGYTF
>TRBJ1-1|TRBV5-1
CASSLYRGEEAFF
>TRBJ2-5|TRBV10-3
CAISEGLAGGTQYF
>TRBJ1-1|TRBV6-1
CASSDRGRVSNTEAFF
>TRBJ1-1|TRBV19
CASSPRQGSNTEAFF
>TRBJ1-6|TRBV5-6
CASSLRGAKNNSPLHF
>TRBJ2-7|TRBV19
CASSLSVGTGGGEQYF
>TRBJ1-1|TRBV4-1
CASSISPGQGTGTEAFF
>TRBJ2-2|TRBV7-2
CASRTRGATGELFF
>TRBJ2-6|TRBV6-2/TRBV6-3
CASSFRDRGANVLTF
>TRBJ2-3|TRBV6-5
CASTSTWGSTDTQYF
>TRBJ2-3|TRBV10-3
CAISSSRGPAPDTQYF
>TRBJ2-7|TRBV7-2
CASSSRGGSYEQYF
>TRBJ2-3|TRBV5-6
CASSPGLAVTDTQYF
>TRBJ1-1|TRBV12-3/TRBV12-4
CASSFQYTEAFF
>TRBJ2-3|TRBV3-1/TRBV3-2
CASSQSPSGRGIDTQYF
>TRBJ2-3|TRBV7-9
CASSLEGRGTDTQYF
>TRBJ2-1|TRBV7-7
CASSFGTASYNEQFF
>TRBJ2-1|TRBV2
CASLFAYEQFF
>TRBJ1-1|TRBV5-5
CASSPRQGGTEAFF
>TRBJ2-7|TRBV27
CASSPLAVLSYEQYF
>TRBJ2-7|TRBV18
CASSSLPSGAGVHEQYF
>TRBJ2-3|TRBV24-1
CATSDSRTGALTDTQYF
>TRBJ1-1|TRBV7-3
CASSSQGGSTEAFF
>TRBJ1-4|TRBV2
CASSAFRGNEKLFF
>TRBJ1-5|TRBV19
CASRPGQASNQPQHF
>TRBJ1-2|TRBV29-1
CSVEGQGGDYGYTF
>TRBJ2-4|TRBV7-9
CASSGAPGQQYF
>TRBJ1-6|TRBV19
CASRPPSSYNSPLHF
>TRBJ2-7|TRBV5-1
CASSLEDRPPYEQYF
>TRBJ1-6|TRBV6-5
CASSTPTGPPPLHF
>TRBJ1-2|TRBV7-8
CASSSLPRGASYGYTF
>TRBJ2-2|TRBV7-2
CASSPRQGALYTGELFF
>TRBJ1-2|TRBV18
CASSQGQINYGYTF